The T cell receptor (beta chain) described here comes from a study of shared clonotypes between healthy human individuals. Study findings and constraints: Compared with clonotypes that all four donors shared, non-shared clonotypes had lower generation probabilities.

Germline V gene data show CDR1 as GTSNPN and CDR2 as SVGIG (reference sequence). V shed 1 base and J shed 3 bases, with 10 bases lying between them. The CDR3 runs 14 residues. Naive CD45RA+ and memory CD45RA-negative subsets were split from CD4+ cells. On this clone itself: The antigen remains undetermined.

Every immunoSEQ plate was one replicate of a subset's evenly spread DNA. The method was immunoSEQ multiplex PCR; TCRdb's version includes in-frame clones alone and lacks a portion of them. Of about 1.1 million clones listed, 75% to 85% are singletons. This clonotype was obtained from a man younger than 35 in good health. Some clones in this sample may be carry-over from other donors' samples. Sequencing was done on a sample of memory CD4+ T cells from PBMCs. As to subset: CD45RA-negative fraction. This chain joins TRBV30 and TRBJ1-5, with unresolved D. In DNA form, the CDR3 reads TGTGCCTGGAGTGAGGGAGTTGCCAATCAGCCCCAGCATTTT. It specifies CAWSEGVANQPQHF.